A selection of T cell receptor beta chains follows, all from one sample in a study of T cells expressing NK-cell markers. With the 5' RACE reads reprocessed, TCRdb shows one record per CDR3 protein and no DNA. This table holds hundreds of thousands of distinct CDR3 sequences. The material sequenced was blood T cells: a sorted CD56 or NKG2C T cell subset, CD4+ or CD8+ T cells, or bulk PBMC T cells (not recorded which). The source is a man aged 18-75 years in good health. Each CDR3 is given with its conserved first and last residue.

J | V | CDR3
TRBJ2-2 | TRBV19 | CASSMPQGIPGELFF
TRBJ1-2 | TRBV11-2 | CASSRITGSGGYTF
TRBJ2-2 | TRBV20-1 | CSAAGQTNTGELFF
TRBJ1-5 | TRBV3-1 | CASSPSYNQPQHF
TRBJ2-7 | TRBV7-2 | CASSPLAGQGEQYF
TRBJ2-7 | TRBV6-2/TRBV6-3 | CASRWASGSRYEQYF
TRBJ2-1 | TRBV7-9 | CASSSRTSGGLYNEQFF
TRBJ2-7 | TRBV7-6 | CASSLEYAGIYEQYF
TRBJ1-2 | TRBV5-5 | CASSDSNYYGYTF
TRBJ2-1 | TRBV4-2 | CASSQAPGGGRNEQFF
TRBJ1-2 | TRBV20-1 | CSAQAQEKYGYTF
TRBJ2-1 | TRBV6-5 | CASSPRWGGQFF
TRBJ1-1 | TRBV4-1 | CASSQVQGVYTEAFF
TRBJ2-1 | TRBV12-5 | CASGTGYEQFF
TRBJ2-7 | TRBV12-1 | CASSSGQACGRSSYEQYF
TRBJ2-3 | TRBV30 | CAWGAGFTDTQYF
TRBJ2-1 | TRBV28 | CASGGHREQFF
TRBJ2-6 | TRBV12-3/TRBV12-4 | CASSSRGHSSGANVLTF
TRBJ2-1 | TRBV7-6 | CASSLGGPGPNNEQFF
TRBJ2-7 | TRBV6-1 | CASSEVPRGRIYEQYF
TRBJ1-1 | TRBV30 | CAWAVGQLNTEAFF
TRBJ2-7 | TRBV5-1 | CASSLNLQGYEQYF
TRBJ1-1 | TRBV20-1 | CSARPTGVRTEAFF
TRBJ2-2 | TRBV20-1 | CSVQDARSNTGELFF
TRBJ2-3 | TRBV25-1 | CASSARGGAGGTQYF
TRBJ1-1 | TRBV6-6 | CATSDRAGTEAFF
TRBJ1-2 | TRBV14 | CASSQGRSNYGYTF
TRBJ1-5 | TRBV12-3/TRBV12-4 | CASAGRGDQPQHF
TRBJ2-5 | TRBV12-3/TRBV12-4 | CASKTSGASSQYF
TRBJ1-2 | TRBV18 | CASSPSPSPGYGYTF
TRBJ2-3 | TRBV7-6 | CASSLLSGGFTDTQYF
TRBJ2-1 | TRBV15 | CATSSSDTGFAYNEQFF
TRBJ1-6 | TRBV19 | CASSWRNSPLHF
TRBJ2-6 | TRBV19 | CASRFTGANVLTF
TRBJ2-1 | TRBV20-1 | CSAVGTSGDEQFF
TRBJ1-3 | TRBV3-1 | CASSQDTRNTIYF
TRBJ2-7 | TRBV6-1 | CASKWDTASYEQYF
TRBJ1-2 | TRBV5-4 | CASSFERKGGGYTF
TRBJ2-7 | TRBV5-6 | CASSLGGSEKQYF
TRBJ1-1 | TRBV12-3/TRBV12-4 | CASSFGGSRGRGGEAFF
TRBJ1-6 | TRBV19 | CASLDRGNYNSPLHF
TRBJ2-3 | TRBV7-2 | CASSFPRRGDTQYF
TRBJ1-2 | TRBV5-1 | CASSPGGSSGGNYGYTF
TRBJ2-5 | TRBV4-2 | CASSRGEIQGQETQYF
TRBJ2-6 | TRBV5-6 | CASSFTKSGANVLTF
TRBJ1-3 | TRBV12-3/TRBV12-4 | CASSLYSPTGNTIYF
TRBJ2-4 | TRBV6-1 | CASSLGLTKNIQYF